This TCR beta chain was sequenced during a study of PD-L1 blockade in urothelial cancer. Whole-study results and caveats: Durable-benefit patients expanded tumor-associated blood clones more at 3 weeks.

Germline CDR1 reads MNHNS; CDR2 reads SASEGT. The CDR3 is 14 residues long. The J segment lost 7 bases and the V segment lost 7 bases, leaving 10 bases of the junction unmatched. TCRdb keeps only in-frame clones here, not all; method: immunoSEQ multiplex PCR. The data contain about 91,000 clones, 90% to 95% of them singletons. Worth noting for this clone: Its antigen remains unknown.

This clonotype was obtained from a man aged 60-69 years with urothelial cancer. Here the sequenced sample was PBMCs, taken around atezolizumab (anti-PD-L1) treatment. J is TRBJ2-7 and V is TRBV6-1; 10 nucleotides match TRBD2. CDR3 bases: TGTGCCAGCAAGAGGGCTAGCGGGAGTGAGGAGCAGTACTTC. It is translated as CASKRASGSEEQYF.